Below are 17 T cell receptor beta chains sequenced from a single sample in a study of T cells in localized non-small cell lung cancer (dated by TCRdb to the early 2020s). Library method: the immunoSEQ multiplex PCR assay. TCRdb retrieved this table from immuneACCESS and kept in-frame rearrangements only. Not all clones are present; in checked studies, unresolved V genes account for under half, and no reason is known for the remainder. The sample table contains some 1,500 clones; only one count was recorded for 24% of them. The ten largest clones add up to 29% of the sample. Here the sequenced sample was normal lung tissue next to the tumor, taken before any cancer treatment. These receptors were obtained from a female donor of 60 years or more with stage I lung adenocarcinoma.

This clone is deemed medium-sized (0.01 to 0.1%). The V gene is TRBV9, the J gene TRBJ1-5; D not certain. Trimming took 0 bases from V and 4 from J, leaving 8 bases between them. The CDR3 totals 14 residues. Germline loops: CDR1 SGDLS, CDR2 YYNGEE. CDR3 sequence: CASSVEGFNQPQHF. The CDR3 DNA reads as TGTGCCAGCAGCGTAGAAGGATTTAATCAGCCCCAGCATTTT.

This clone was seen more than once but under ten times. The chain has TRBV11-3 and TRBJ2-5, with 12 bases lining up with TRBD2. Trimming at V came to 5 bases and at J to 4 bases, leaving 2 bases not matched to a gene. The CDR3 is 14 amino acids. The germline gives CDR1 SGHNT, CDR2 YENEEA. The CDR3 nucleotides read TGTGCCAGCAGCGCGGGACTAGCGGGAGAGACCCAGTACTTC. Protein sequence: CASSAGLAGETQYF.

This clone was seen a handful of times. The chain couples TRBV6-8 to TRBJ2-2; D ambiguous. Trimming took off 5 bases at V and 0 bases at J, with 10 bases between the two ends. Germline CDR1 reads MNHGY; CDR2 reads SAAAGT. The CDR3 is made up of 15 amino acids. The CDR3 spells CASSVGVANTGELFF. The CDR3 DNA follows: TGTGCCAGCAGTGTGGGCGTCGCGAACACCGGGGAGCTGTTTTTT.

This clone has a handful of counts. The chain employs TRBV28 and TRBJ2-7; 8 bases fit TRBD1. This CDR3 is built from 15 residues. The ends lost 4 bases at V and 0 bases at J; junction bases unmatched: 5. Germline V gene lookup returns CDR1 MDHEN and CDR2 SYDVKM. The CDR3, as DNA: TGTGCCAGCAGTTCGGGACAGGTACACTCCTACGAGCAGTACTTC. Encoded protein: CASSSGQVHSYEQYF.

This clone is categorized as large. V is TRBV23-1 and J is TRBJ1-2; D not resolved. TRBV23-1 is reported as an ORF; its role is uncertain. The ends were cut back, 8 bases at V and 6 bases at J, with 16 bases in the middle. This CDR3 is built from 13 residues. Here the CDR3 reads CASPAASTHGYTF. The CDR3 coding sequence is TGCGCCAGCCCTGCGGCGTCTACCCATGGCTACACCTTC.

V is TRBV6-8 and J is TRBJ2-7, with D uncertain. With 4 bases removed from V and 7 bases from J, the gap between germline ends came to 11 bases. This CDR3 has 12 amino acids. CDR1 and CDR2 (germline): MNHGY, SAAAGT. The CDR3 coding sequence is TGTGCCAGCAGTTCCTCCTGGCGGGAGCAGTACTTC. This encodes CASSSSWREQYF.

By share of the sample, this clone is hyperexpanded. CDR3 sequence reads: CASSIRVAPYEQYF. The CDR3 DNA reads as TGTGCCAGTAGTATTCGGGTAGCCCCCTACGAGCAGTACTTC. The chain uses TRBV19 and TRBJ2-7; the D is unclear. The CDR3 length is 14 residues. The V and J ends lost 3 bases and 2 bases respectively, with 11 bases between them. CDR1 and CDR2 (germline): LNHDA, SQIVND (reference sequence).

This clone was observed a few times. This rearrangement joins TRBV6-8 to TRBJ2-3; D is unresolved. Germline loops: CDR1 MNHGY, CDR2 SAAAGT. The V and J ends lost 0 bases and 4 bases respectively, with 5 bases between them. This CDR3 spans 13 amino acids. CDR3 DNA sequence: TGTGCCAGCAGTTACTCGAATGCAGATACGCAGTATTTT. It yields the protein CASSYSNADTQYF.

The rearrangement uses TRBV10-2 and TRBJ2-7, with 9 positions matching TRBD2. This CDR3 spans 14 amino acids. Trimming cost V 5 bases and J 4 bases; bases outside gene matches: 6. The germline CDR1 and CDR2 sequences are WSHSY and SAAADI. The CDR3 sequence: CASSLAGEGYEQYF. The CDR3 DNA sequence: TGCGCCAGCAGTTTAGCGGGAGAGGGATACGAGCAGTACTTC.

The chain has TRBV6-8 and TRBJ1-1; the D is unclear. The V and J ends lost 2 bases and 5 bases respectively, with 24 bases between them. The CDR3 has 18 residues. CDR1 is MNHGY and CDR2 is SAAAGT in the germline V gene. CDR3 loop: CASSYARTSARTGTEAFF. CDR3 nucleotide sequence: TGTGCCAGCAGTTACGCAAGGACTTCCGCCCGAACTGGGACTGAAGCTTTCTTT.

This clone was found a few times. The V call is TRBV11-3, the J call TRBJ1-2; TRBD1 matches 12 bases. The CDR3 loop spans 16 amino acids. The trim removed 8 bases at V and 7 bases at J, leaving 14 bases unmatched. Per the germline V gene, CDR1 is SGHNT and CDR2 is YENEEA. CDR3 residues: CASFIGPGTGGFGYTF. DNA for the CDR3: TGTGCCAGCTTTATAGGACCCGGGACAGGGGGCTTTGGCTACACCTTC.

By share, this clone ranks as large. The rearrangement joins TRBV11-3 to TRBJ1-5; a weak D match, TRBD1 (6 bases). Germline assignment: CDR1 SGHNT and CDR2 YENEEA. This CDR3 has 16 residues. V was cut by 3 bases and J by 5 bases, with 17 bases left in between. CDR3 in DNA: TGTGCCAGCAGCTTCCGGGACACCCCGTTCTATCAGCCCCAGCATTTT. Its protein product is CASSFRDTPFYQPQHF. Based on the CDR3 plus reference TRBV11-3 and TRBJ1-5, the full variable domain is EAGVVQSPRYKIIEKKQPVAFWCNPISGHNTLYWYLQNLGQGPELLIRYENEEAVDDSQLPKDRFSAERLKGVDSTLKIQPAELGDSAVYLCASSFRDTPFYQPQHFGDGTRLSIL.

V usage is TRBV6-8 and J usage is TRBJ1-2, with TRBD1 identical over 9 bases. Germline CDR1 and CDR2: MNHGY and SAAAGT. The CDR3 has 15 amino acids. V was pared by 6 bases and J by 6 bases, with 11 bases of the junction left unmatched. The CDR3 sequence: CASSQDRGIHDGYTF. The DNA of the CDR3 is TGTGCCAGCAGCCAGGACAGGGGAATTCACGATGGCTACACCTTC.

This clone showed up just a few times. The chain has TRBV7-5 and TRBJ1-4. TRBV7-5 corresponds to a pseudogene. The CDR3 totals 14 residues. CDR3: CASSPIGINEKLFF. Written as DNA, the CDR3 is TGTGCCAGCAGCCCGATCGGCATTAATGAAAAACTGTTTTTT.

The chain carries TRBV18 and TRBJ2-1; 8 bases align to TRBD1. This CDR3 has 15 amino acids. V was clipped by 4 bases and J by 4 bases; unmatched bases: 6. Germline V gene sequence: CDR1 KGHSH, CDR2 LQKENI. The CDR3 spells CASSLRQGSYNEQFF. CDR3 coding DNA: TGTGCCAGCTCACTGCGACAGGGGTCATACAATGAGCAGTTCTTC. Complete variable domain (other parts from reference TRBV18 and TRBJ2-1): NAGVMQNPRHLVRRRGQEARLRCSPMKGHSHVYWYRQLPEEGLKFMVYLQKENIIDESGMPKERFSAEFPKEGPSILRIQQVVRGDSAAYFCASSLRQGSYNEQFFGPGTRLTVL.

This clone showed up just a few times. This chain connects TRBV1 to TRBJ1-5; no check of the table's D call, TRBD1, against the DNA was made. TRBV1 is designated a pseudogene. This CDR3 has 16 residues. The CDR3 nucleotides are TGCGCCAGCAGCCCCGAGACAGGGGGAAGCAATCAGCCCCAGCATTTT. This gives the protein CASSPETGGSNQPQHF.

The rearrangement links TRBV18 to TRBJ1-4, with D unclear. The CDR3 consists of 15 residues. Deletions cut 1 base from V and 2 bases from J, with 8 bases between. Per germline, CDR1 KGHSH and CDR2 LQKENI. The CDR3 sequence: CASSPLRATNEKLFF. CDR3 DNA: TGTGCCAGCTCACCACTTCGAGCGACTAATGAAAAACTGTTTTTT.